This TCR beta chain originates from a study of blood T cell repertoires in COVID-19. Repertoires were generated with immunoSEQ multiplex PCR, while TCRdb's copy carries only in-frame clones and drops some. The data contain 250,000 to 300,000 clones, roughly 86% of them singletons. Germline CDR1 SGHAT, CDR2 FQNNGV. Trimming took off 0 bases at V and 0 bases at J, with 9 bases between the two ends. This CDR3 is built from 16 residues. Cohort 3 donors were reported recovered after two negative PCRs, clearance, or symptom resolution. This TCR derives from a woman in her 30s who had recovered from COVID-19. Sequencing was done on a sample of PBMCs or T cells enriched from blood (not recorded which). This chain uses TRBV11-2 with TRBJ2-1, with D perhaps TRBD2 (5 bases). The CDR3 DNA follows: TGTGCCAGCAGCTTAGATCTTGGGAGCTCCTACAATGAGCAGTTCTTC. Protein sequence: CASSLDLGSSYNEQFF.